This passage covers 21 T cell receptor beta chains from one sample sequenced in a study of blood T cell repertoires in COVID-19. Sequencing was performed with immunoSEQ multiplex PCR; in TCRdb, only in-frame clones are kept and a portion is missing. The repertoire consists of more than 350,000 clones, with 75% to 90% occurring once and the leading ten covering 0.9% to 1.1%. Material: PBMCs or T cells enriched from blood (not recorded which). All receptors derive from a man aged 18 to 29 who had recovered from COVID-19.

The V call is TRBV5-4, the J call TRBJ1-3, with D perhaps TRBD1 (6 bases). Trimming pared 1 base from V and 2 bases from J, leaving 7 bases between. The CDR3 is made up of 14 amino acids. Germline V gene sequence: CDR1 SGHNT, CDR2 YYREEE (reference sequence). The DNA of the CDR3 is TGTGCCAGCAGCTTGCAGGGGACTGGAAACACCATATATTTT. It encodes CASSLQGTGNTIYF.

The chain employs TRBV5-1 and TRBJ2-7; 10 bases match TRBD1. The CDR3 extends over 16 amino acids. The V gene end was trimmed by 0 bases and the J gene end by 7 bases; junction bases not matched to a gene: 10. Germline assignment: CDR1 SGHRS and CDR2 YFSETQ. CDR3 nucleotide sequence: TGCGCCAGCAGCTTGGGGGTTCGGGACAGGGGTAGGGAGCAGTACTTC. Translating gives CASSLGVRDRGREQYF. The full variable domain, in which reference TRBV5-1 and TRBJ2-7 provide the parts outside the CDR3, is KAGVTQTPRYLIKTRGQQVTLSCSPISGHRSVSWYQQTPGQGLQFLFEYFSETQRNKGNFPGRFSGRQFSNSRSEMNVSTLELGDSALYLCASSLGVRDRGREQYFGPGTRLTVT.

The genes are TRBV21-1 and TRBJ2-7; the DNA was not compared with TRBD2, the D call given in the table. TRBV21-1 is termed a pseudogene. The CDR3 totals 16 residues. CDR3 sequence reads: CASSKGRDGGTYEQYF. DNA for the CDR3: TGTGCCAGCAGCAAAGGCAGGGATGGGGGGACCTACGAGCAGTACTTC.

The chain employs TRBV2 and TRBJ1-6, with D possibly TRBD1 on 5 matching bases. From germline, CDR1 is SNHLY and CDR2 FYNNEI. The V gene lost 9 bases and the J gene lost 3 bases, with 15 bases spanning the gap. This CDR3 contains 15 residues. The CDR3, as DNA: TGTGCCAGTGGGGGGACCGTCAACTATAATTCACCCCTCCACTTT. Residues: CASGGTVNYNSPLHF. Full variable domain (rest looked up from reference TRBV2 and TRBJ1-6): EPEVTQTPSHQVTQMGQEVILRCVPISNHLYFYWYRQILGQKVEFLVSFYNNEISEKSEIFDDQFSVERPDGSNFTLKIRSTKLEDSAMYFCASGGTVNYNSPLHFGNGTRLTVT.

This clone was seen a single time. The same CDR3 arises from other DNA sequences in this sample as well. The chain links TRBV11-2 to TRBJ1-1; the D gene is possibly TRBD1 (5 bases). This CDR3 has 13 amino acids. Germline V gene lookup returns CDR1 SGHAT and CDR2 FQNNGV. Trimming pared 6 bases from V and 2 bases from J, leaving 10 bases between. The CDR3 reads CASSSQGNTEAFF. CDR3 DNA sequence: TGTGCCAGCAGTTCCCAGGGTAACACTGAAGCTTTCTTT.

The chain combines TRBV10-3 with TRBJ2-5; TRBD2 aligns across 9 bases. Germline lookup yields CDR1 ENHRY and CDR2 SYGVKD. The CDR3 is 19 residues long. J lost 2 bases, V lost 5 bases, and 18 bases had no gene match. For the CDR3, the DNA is TGTGCCATCAGTCCTTATATAAAACCTTCTAGCGGGGCTCAAGAGACCCAGTACTTC. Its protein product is CAISPYIKPSSGAQETQYF.

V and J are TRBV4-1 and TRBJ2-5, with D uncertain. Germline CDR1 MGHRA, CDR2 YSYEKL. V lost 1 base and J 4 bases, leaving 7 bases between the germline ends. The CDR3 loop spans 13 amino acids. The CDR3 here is CASSQGLRETQYF. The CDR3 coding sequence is TGCGCCAGCAGCCAAGGGTTGCGAGAGACCCAGTACTTC.

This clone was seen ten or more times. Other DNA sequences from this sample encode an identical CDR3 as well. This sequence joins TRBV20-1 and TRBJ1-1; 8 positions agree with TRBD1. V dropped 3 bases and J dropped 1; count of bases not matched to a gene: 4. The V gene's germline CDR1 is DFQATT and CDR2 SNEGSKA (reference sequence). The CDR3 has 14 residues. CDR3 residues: CSASAGGANTEAFF. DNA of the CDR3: TGCAGTGCTAGTGCAGGGGGCGCGAACACTGAAGCTTTCTTT.

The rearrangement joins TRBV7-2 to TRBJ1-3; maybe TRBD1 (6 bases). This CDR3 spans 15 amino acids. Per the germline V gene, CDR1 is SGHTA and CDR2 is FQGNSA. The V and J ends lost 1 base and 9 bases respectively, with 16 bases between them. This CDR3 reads CASSLVAGDRGTIYF. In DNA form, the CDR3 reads TGTGCCAGCAGCTTAGTGGCAGGGGATAGGGGCACCATATATTTT. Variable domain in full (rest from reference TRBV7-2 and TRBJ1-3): GAGVSQSPSNKVTEKGKDVELRCDPISGHTALYWYRQSLGQGLEFLIYFQGNSAPDKSGLPSDRFSAERTGGSVSTLTIQRTQQEDSAVYLCASSLVAGDRGTIYFGEGSWLTVV.

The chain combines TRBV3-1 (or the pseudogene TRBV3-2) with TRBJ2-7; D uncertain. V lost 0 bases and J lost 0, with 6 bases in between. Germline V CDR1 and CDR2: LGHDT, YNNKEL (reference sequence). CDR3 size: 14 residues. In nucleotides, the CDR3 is TGTGCCAGCAGCCAAGAGCTAAGCTCCTACGAGCAGTACTTC. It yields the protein CASSQELSSYEQYF.

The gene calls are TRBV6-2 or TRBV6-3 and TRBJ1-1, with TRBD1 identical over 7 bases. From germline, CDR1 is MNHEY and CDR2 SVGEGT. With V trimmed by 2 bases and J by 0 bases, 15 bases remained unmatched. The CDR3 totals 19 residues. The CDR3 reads CASSYPNRGRDYMNTEAFF. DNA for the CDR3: TGTGCCAGCAGTTACCCTAACAGGGGCCGTGATTACATGAACACTGAAGCTTTCTTT.

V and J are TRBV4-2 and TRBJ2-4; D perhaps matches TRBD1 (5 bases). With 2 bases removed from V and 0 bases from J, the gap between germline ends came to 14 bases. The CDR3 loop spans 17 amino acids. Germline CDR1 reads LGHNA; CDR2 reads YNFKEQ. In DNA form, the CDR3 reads TGTGCCAGCAGCCAAACCGACAGCCTCCTAGCCAAAAACATTCAGTACTTC. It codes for CASSQTDSLLAKNIQYF.

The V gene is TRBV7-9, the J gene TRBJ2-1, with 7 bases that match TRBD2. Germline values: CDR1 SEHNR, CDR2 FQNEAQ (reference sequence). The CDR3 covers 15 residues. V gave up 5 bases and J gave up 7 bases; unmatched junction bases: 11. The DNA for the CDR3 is TGTGCCAGCAGCCTGCGCAGCGGGGAGGAAAATGAGCAGTTCTTC. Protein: CASSLRSGEENEQFF. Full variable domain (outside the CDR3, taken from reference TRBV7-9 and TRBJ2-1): DTGVSQNPRHKITKRGQNVTFRCDPISEHNRLYWYRQTLGQGPEFLTYFQNEAQLEKSRLLSDRFSAERPKGSFSTLEIQRTEQGDSAMYLCASSLRSGEENEQFFGPGTRLTVL.

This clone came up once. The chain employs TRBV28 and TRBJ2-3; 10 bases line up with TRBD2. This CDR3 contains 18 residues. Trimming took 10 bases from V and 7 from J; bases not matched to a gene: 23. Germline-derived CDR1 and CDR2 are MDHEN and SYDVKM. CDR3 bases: TGTGCCACCAGAAGACTAGCGGGTGGGGGGGGTCTCACGAATACGCAGTATTTT. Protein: CATRRLAGGGGLTNTQYF. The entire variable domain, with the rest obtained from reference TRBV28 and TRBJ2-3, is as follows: DVKVTQSSRYLVKRTGEKVFLECVQDMDHENMFWYRQDPGLGLRLIYFSYDVKMKEKGDIPEGYSVSREKKERFSLILESASTNQTSMYLCATRRLAGGGGLTNTQYFGPGTRLTVL.

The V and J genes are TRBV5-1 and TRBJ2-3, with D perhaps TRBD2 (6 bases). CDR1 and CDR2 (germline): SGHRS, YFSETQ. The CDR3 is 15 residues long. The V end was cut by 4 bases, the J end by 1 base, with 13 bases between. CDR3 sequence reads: CASSGGTGGTDTQYF. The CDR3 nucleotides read TGCGCCAGCAGCGGGGGGACGGGAGGCACAGATACGCAGTATTTT.

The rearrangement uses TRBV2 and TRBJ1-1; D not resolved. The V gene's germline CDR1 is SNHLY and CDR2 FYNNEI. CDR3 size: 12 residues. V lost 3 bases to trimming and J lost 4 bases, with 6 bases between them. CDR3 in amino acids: CASSEFGTEAFF. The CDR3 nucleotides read TGTGCCAGCAGTGAGTTCGGCACTGAAGCTTTCTTT.

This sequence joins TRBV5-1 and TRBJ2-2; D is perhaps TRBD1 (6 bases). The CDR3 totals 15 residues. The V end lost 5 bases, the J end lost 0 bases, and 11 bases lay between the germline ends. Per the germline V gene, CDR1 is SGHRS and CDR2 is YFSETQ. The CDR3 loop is CASRKQGSNTGELFF. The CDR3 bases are TGCGCCAGCAGGAAACAGGGATCGAACACCGGGGAGCTGTTTTTT. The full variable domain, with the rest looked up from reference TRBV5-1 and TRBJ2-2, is KAGVTQTPRYLIKTRGQQVTLSCSPISGHRSVSWYQQTPGQGLQFLFEYFSETQRNKGNFPGRFSGRQFSNSRSEMNVSTLELGDSALYLCASRKQGSNTGELFFGEGSRLTVL.

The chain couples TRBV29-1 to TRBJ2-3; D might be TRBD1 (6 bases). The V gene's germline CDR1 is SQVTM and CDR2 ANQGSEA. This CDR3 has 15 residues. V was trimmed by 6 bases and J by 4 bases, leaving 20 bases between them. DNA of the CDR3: TGCAGCGTCGCGGTTAGACAGGCGGGTGCAGATACGCAGTATTTT. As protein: CSVAVRQAGADTQYF.

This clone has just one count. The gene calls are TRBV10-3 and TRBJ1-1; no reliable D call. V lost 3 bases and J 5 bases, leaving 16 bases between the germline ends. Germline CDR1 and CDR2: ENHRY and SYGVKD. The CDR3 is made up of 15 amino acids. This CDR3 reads CAISEMGWGGTEAFF. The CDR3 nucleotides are TGTGCCATCAGTGAAATGGGGTGGGGAGGGACTGAAGCTTTCTTT.

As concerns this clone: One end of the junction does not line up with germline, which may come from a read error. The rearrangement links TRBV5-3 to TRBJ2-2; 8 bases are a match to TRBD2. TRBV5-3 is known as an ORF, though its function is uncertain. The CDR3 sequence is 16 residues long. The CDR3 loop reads CARSVAGGAKTGELFF. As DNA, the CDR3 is TGTGCCAGAAGCGTGGCCGGGGGGGCGAAAACCGGGGAGCTGTTTTTT.

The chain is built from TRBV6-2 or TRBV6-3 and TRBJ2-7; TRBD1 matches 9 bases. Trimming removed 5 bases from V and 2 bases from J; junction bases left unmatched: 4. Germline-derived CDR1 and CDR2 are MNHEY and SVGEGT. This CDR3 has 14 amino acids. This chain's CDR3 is CASSLGQGPYEQYF. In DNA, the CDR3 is TGTGCCAGCAGTCTAGGACAGGGGCCCTACGAGCAGTACTTC.